The text below deals with one TCR beta chain. TCRdb's copy holds only in-frame clones and misses some; the assay was immunoSEQ multiplex PCR. Among 45,000 to 65,000 clones listed, about 87% were seen once. Trimming stripped 5 bases from V and 7 bases from J, with 14 bases between. The CDR3 runs 14 residues. CDR1 is LGHNA, CDR2 YNFKEQ, per germline. This sample stems from a study of OX40 agonist ivuxolimab in advanced cancers. The J gene is TRBJ1-4, the V gene TRBV4-2, with TRBD1 as a possible D gene (6 bases). The sample here was CD4+ or CD8+ T cells sorted from blood, taken in a trial of the OX40 agonist ivuxolimab. This TCR derives from an adult with an advanced solid tumor such as melanoma, head and neck, liver or kidney cancer. The CDR3 DNA follows: TGTGCCAGCAGCTTAAAGGGGGGCGTTGAAAAACTGTTTTTT. Amino acid sequence: CASSLKGGVEKLFF.